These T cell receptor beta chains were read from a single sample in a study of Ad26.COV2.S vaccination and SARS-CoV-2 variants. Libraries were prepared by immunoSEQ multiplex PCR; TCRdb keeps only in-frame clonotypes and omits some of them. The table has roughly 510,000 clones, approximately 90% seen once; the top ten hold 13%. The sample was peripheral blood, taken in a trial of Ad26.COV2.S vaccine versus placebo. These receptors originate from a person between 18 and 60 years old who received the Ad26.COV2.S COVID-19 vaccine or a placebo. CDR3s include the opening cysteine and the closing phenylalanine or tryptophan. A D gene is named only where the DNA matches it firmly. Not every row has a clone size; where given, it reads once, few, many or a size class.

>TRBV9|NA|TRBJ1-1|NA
CASSTAQGMGTEAFF
TGTGCCAGCAGCACAGCTCAGGGAATGGGCACTGAAGCTTTCTTT
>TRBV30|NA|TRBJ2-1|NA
CAWRTSEKGEQFF
TGTGCCTGGAGGACCTCCGAGAAGGGTGAGCAGTTCTTC
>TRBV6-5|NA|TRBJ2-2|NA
CASSYRMPDTGELFF
TGTGCCAGCAGTTACCGGATGCCGGACACCGGGGAGCTGTTTTTT
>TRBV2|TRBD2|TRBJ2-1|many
CASRERLAGPNEQFF
TGTGCCAGCAGGGAGAGACTAGCGGGTCCCAATGAGCAGTTCTTC
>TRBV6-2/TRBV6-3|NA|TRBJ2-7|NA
CASSWAHRVRDSYEQYF
TGTGCCAGCAGTTGGGCACACAGGGTAAGGGACTCCTACGAGCAGTACTTC
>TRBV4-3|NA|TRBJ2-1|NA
CASSQEGPRGGQQFF
TGCGCCAGCAGCCAAGAAGGACCTCGGGGTGGGCAGCAGTTCTTC
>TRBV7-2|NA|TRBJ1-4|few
CASSLSRGRDEKLFF
TGTGCCAGCAGCTTATCGCGGGGAAGGGATGAAAAACTGTTTTTT
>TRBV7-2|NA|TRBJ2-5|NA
CASSPGNQETQYF
TGTGCCAGCAGCCCAGGGAACCAAGAGACCCAGTACTTC
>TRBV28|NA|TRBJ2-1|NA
CASSEGDYNEQFF
TGTGCCAGCTCAGAGGGGGACTACAATGAGCAGTTCTTC
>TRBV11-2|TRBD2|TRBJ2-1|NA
CASSLRRTSGRNSYNEQFF
TGTGCCAGCAGCTTACGTCGGACTAGCGGGAGGAACTCCTACAATGAGCAGTTCTTC
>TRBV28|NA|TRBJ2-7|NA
CASSKQGPGYEQYF
TGTGCCAGCAGTAAGCAGGGCCCGGGGTACGAGCAGTACTTC
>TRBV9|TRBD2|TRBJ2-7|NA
CASSHGTSGTYEQYF
TGTGCCAGCAGCCACGGGACTAGCGGCACCTACGAGCAGTACTTC
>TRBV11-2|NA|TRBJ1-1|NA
CASSLDRRNTEAFF
TGTGCCAGCAGCTTAGATCGAAGGAACACTGAAGCTTTCTTT
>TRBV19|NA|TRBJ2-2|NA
CASSPPGAGELFF
TGTGCCAGTAGTCCCCCTGGGGCCGGGGAGCTGTTTTTT
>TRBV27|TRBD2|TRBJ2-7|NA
CASSLSGLSSSYEQYF
TGTGCCAGCAGTTTATCGGGACTATCGAGCTCCTACGAGCAGTACTTC
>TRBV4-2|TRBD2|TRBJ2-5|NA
CASSQGAGRQETQYF
TGTGCCAGCAGCCAAGGGGCCGGGAGGCAAGAGACCCAGTACTTC
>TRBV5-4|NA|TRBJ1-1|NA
CASSSVMNTEAFF
TGTGCCAGCAGCTCCGTCATGAACACTGAAGCTTTCTTT
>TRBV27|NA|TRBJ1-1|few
CASSSGRNTEAFF
TGTGCCAGCAGTAGCGGGAGGAACACTGAAGCTTTCTTT
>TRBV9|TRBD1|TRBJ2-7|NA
CASSVGAQGAEQYF
TGTGCCAGCAGCGTAGGCGCCCAGGGGGCCGAGCAGTACTTC
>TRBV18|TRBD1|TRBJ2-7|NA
CASSQERQGNEQYF
TGTGCCAGCTCACAAGAACGACAGGGGAACGAGCAGTACTTC
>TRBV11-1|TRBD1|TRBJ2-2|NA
CASSIGTGVLPGELFF
TGTGCCAGCAGCATCGGGACAGGCGTACTACCCGGGGAGCTGTTTTTT
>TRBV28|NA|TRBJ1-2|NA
CASSLTGIYGYTF
TGTGCCAGCAGTCTTACAGGGATCTATGGCTACACCTTC
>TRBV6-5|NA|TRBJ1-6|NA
CASRGRSNSPLHF
TGTGCCAGCAGGGGACGCTCTAATTCACCCCTCCACTTT
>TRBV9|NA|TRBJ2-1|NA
CASSKIGRAADNEQFF
TGTGCCAGCAGTAAAATCGGGAGAGCTGCCGACAATGAGCAGTTCTTC
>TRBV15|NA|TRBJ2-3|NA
CATSSPDYGYTDTQYF
TGTGCCACCAGCAGCCCCGACTACGGCTACACAGATACGCAGTATTTT
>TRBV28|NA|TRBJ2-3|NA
CASYFRGGPTDTQYF
TGTGCCAGCTACTTTCGCGGAGGGCCTACAGATACGCAGTATTTT
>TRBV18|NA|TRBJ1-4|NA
CASSFQFPNEKLFF
TGTGCCAGCTCATTCCAGTTCCCTAATGAAAAACTGTTTTTT
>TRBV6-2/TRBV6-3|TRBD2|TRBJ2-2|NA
CASSSLGLAGDRNTGELFF
TGTGCCAGCAGTAGTTTGGGACTAGCGGGAGACAGGAACACCGGGGAGCTGTTTTTT
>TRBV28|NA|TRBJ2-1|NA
CASSRDHLPYNEQFF
TGTGCCAGCAGTAGGGACCACCTCCCCTACAATGAGCAGTTCTTC
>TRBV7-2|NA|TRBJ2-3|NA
CASSLDPSKGSQYF
TGTGCCAGCAGCTTAGATCCTTCAAAAGGGTCGCAGTATTTT
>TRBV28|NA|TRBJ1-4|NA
CASREILGEKLFF
TGTGCCAGCAGGGAGATCTTGGGGGAAAAACTGTTTTTT
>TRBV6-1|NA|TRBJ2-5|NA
CASSEGLAQETQYF
TGTGCCAGCAGTGAAGGGTTGGCCCAAGAGACCCAGTACTTC
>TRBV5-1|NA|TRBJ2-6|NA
CASSSQGWVLTF
TGCGCCAGCAGCTCCCAGGGCTGGGTACTGACTTTC
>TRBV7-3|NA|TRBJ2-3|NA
CASSLSSVRADTQYF
TGTGCCAGCAGCTTATCCAGCGTCCGGGCAGATACGCAGTATTTT
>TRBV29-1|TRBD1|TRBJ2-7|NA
CSVGGPQGAFPYEQYF
TGCAGCGTTGGGGGACCACAGGGGGCGTTCCCCTACGAGCAGTACTTC
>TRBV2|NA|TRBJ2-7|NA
CASSKGQPSYEQYF
TGTGCCAGCTCGAAGGGCCAGCCCTCCTACGAGCAGTACTTC
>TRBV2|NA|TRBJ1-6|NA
CASSEGGASSYNSPLHF
TGTGCCAGCAGTGAAGGTGGGGCCAGCTCCTATAATTCACCCCTCCACTTT
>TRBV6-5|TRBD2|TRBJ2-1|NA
CASSYGAGGRVEQFF
TGTGCCAGCAGTTATGGAGCGGGAGGGCGTGTTGAGCAGTTCTTC
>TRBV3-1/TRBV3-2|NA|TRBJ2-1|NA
CASSQSGSSYNEQFF
TGTGCCAGCAGCCAAAGCGGAAGCTCCTACAATGAGCAGTTCTTC
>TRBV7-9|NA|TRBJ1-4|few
CASRPPGPRDEKLFF
TGTGCCAGCAGACCGCCGGGACCCCGGGATGAAAAACTGTTTTTT
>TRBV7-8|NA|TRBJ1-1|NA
CASSLQSHTEAFF
TGTGCCAGCAGCCTTCAATCACACACTGAAGCTTTCTTT
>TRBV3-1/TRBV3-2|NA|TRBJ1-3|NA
CASSPIRTGRGNTIYF
TGTGCCAGCAGCCCAATTCGGACCGGTCGGGGAAACACCATATATTTT
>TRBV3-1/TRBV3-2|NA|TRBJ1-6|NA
CASSQAGTTDPLHF
TGTGCCAGCAGCCAGGCCGGGACGACGGACCCCCTCCACTTT
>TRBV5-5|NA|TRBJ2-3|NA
CASSNPARLDTQYF
TGTGCCAGCTCAAACCCCGCGCGGTTGGATACGCAGTATTTT
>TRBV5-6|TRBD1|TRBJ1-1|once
CASSFDRVGTEAFF
TGTGCCAGCAGCTTCGACAGGGTCGGTACTGAAGCTTTCTTT
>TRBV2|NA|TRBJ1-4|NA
CASSVGPAKLFF
TGTGCCAGCAGTGTAGGTCCGGCGAAACTGTTTTTT
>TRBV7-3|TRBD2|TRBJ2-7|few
CASSSAMGLDDAYEQYF
TGTGCCAGCAGCTCCGCTATGGGACTAGATGATGCCTACGAGCAGTACTTC
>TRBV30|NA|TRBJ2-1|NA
CAQRGGGIEQFF
TGTGCCCAGAGGGGGGGTGGGATAGAGCAGTTCTTC
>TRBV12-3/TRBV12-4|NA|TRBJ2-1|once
CASRALAINEQFF
TGTGCCAGCCGGGCGCTAGCCATCAATGAGCAGTTCTTC
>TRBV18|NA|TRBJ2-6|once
CASSLGGANVLTF
TGTGCCAGCTCCCTAGGTGGGGCCAACGTCCTGACTTTC
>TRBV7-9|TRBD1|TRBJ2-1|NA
CASSLVVGGTGQGEQFF
TGTGCCAGCAGCTTAGTTGTGGGCGGGACAGGGCAGGGTGAGCAGTTCTTC
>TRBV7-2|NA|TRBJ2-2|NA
CASSLVDGAGGELFF
TGTGCCAGCAGCTTAGTCGACGGGGCCGGCGGGGAGCTGTTTTTT
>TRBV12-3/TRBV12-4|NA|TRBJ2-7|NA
CASSLGRDEQYF
TGTGCCAGCAGTTTAGGAAGAGACGAGCAGTACTTC
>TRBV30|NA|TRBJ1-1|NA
CAWSVRGATEAFF
TGTGCCTGGAGTGTTCGGGGTGCGACTGAAGCTTTCTTT
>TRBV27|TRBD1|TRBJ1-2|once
CASSPRDSSYGYTF
TGTGCCAGCAGTCCCCGGGACAGCTCCTATGGCTACACCTTC